This TCR beta chain came from a study of blood T cell repertoires in COVID-19. Across the study: COVID-19 samples collected from the United States, Italy and Spain covered acute and convalescent phases.

Per the original data handling: Amplification with reference gene primers provided the estimates of nucleated cell counts. The protocol was immunoSEQ multiplex PCR, while the TCRdb copy is restricted to in-frame clones and leaves out a portion. V and J calls plus clone size are reproduced from that table; the DNA served to infer D and trimming. The table records roughly 170,000 clones, approximately 74% of them present only once. Germline values: CDR1 ENHRY, CDR2 SYGVKD. CDR3 length: 13 amino acids. V gave up 6 bases and J gave up 2 bases; unmatched junction bases: 4. This chain connects TRBV10-3 to TRBJ2-7; 7 bases line up with TRBD1. The material sequenced was peripheral blood. The origin of this receptor is a woman of 80 years or more with acute or convalescent COVID-19. The CDR3 sequence: CAIRGDRAYEQYF. The CDR3 nucleotides are TGTGCCATCAGAGGGGACAGAGCCTACGAGCAGTACTTC.